These 22 T cell receptor beta chains share one sample of origin, sequenced in a study of T cells after posttransplantation cyclophosphamide. Sequenced by immunoSEQ multiplex PCR; TCRdb stores in-frame clones only, minus some. This sample has some 40,000 clones, each found more than once. Sequencing input: PBMCs. The receptors were sampled from a man aged 30 to 39 in good health and a related stem cell transplant donor.

This clone occurred many times. The CDR3 DNA follows: TGTGCCAGCATTGTGGACAGTACGGGAAACACCATATATTTT. Translated: CASIVDSTGNTIYF. The gene calls are TRBV6-1 and TRBJ1-3; weak D call: TRBD1 (6 bases). This CDR3 contains 14 residues. With 7 bases removed from V and 4 bases from J, the gap between germline ends came to 14 bases. The germline gives CDR1 MNHNS, CDR2 SASEGT.

This clone was recorded at least ten times. V usage is TRBV6-2 or TRBV6-3 and J usage is TRBJ2-1; D is unresolved. The CDR3 runs to 14 residues. V lost 0 bases, J lost 10 bases, and 13 bases lay in between. Germline CDR1 MNHEY, CDR2 SVGEGT. This CDR3 is CASSYSISGTEQFF. The CDR3 DNA reads as TGTGCCAGCAGTTACTCGATATCAGGAACCGAGCAGTTCTTC.

Many counts were recorded for this clone. The genes are TRBV5-1 and TRBJ1-1, with a possible D match to TRBD1 (6 bases). Between the trimmed V and J ends, which lost 4 bases and 0 bases, there was a span of 13 bases. Germline CDR1 is SGHRS and CDR2 is YFSETQ. The CDR3 runs to 15 residues. The CDR3 region has the DNA TGCGCCAGCAGCCTAAGGCAGGGGATGAACACTGAAGCTTTCTTT. Residues: CASSLRQGMNTEAFF.

In this sample, this clone turned up a few times. This chain links TRBV9 with TRBJ2-2; D gene unclear. The germline gives CDR1 SGDLS, CDR2 YYNGEE. The CDR3 contains 13 residues. V lost 4 bases to trimming and J lost 7 bases, with 11 bases between them. The CDR3 nucleotides read TGTGCCAGCAGCCCACAGAGTTACGGGGAGCTGTTTTTT. Its translation: CASSPQSYGELFF.

This clone was observed many times. The chain links TRBV2 to TRBJ2-2; maybe TRBD2 (5 bases). Germline loops: CDR1 SNHLY, CDR2 FYNNEI. V lost 6 bases and J lost 7, with 21 bases in between. The CDR3 runs to 16 residues. The CDR3 sequence: CASRAPGSGYGGELFF. CDR3 DNA sequence: TGTGCCAGCAGGGCCCCGGGGAGTGGGTACGGCGGGGAGCTGTTTTTT.

This clone was counted ten times or more. The V and J genes are TRBV7-9 and TRBJ1-5, with D possibly being TRBD1 (6 bases). This CDR3 comprises 16 residues. V was shortened by 5 bases and J by 6 bases, with 20 bases between the two germline ends. The V gene's germline CDR1 is SEHNR and CDR2 FQNEAQ (reference sequence). CDR3: CASSPGDLGGGQPQHF. For the CDR3, the DNA is TGTGCCAGCAGCCCAGGGGACCTCGGAGGAGGTCAGCCCCAGCATTTT. Based on the CDR3 plus reference TRBV7-9 and TRBJ1-5, the full variable domain is DTGVSQNPRHKITKRGQNVTFRCDPISEHNRLYWYRQTLGQGPEFLTYFQNEAQLEKSRLLSDRFSAERPKGSFSTLEIQRTEQGDSAMYLCASSPGDLGGGQPQHFGDGTRLSIL.

In its sample, this clone was seen many times. The chain is built from TRBV5-1 and TRBJ2-7; D is perhaps TRBD2 (5 bases). Germline V lookup: CDR1 SGHRS, CDR2 YFSETQ. Trimming left V 4 bases short and J 3 bases short, with 11 bases between. The CDR3 runs 13 residues. As DNA, the CDR3 is TGCGCCAGCAGCCCCCTAGCTATCTACGAGCAGTACTTC. Its translation: CASSPLAIYEQYF.

The chain combines TRBV6-5 with TRBJ2-7; 7 nucleotides match TRBD1. The CDR3 runs 13 residues. V gave up 6 bases and J gave up 1 base; unmatched junction bases: 3. In germline, CDR1 is MNHEY, CDR2 SVGAGI. CDR3 nucleotides: TGTGCCAGCAGCGACAGGGTATCCTACGAGCAGTACTTC. The encoded protein is CASSDRVSYEQYF.

This clone was counted at least ten times. The V and J genes are TRBV5-1 and TRBJ1-1; D not certain. The CDR3 has 13 amino acids. Germline lookup yields CDR1 SGHRS and CDR2 YFSETQ. Trimming removed 5 bases at V and 0 bases at J, with 8 bases between. Here the CDR3 DNA reads TGCGCCAGCAGTCAGGCAATGAACACTGAAGCTTTCTTT. Translating it yields CASSQAMNTEAFF.

Ten or more counts support this clone. CDR3: CASSPEGSYGYTF. CDR3 sequence (DNA): TGCGCCAGCAGCCCTGAAGGGTCCTATGGCTACACCTTC. V is TRBV5-1 and J is TRBJ1-2; D call uncertain. The V gene lost 4 bases and the J gene lost 4 bases, with 11 bases spanning the gap. Germline-derived CDR1 and CDR2 are SGHRS and YFSETQ. This CDR3 has 13 residues.

Many counts were recorded for this clone. The CDR3 here is CASSYSNGVNEQYF. CDR3 nucleotide sequence: TGTGCCAGCAGTTACTCGAACGGGGTGAACGAGCAGTACTTC. The chain employs TRBV6-6 and TRBJ2-7, with D tentatively TRBD2 (5 bases). Trimming pared 0 bases from V and 5 bases from J, leaving 11 bases between. This CDR3 is built from 14 residues. The germline CDR1 and CDR2 sequences are MNHNY and SVGAGI (reference sequence).

This clone was counted ten times or more. The rearrangement uses TRBV6-2 or TRBV6-3 and TRBJ1-5; weak D call: TRBD1 (5 bases). This CDR3 has 17 residues. Germline V lookup: CDR1 MNHEY, CDR2 SVGEGT. Trimming removed 2 bases at V and 0 bases at J, with 14 bases between. CDR3 in DNA: TGTGCCAGCAGTTACGCCGGACAAACCTATAGCAATCAGCCCCAGCATTTT. This gives the protein CASSYAGQTYSNQPQHF.

The CDR3 sequence: CASSSYRGRGDTQYF. The CDR3 coding sequence is TGTGCCAGCAGCTCTTACAGGGGGCGCGGGGATACGCAGTATTTT. The gene calls are TRBV11-2 and TRBJ2-3; TRBD1 agrees at 9 bases. CDR3 length: 15 amino acids. J gave up 6 bases and V 4 bases, and 8 bases lay outside the gene matches. The germline gives CDR1 SGHAT, CDR2 FQNNGV.

This clone was seen many times. The V gene is TRBV13, the J gene TRBJ2-3, with a possible D match to TRBD2 (5 bases). Germline V gene sequence: CDR1 PRHDT, CDR2 FYEKMQ (reference sequence). This CDR3 has 11 amino acids. The V end lost 7 bases, the J end lost 5 bases, and 7 bases lay between the germline ends. The CDR3 region has the DNA TGTGCCAGCACAGGAGGAGATACGCAGTATTTT. Residues: CASTGGDTQYF.

This clone came up many times. The chain couples TRBV7-3 to TRBJ2-1; the match to TRBD2 covers 16 bases. The germline V gene has CDR1 SGHTA and CDR2 FQGTGA. CDR3 size: 17 residues. The V segment lost 6 bases and the J segment 6 bases; nucleotides outside the gene matches: 8. CDR3 nucleotide sequence: TGTGCCAGCAGTCAAGGGACTAGCGGGGGGGCCGGCAATGAGCAGTTCTTC. Amino acid sequence: CASSQGTSGGAGNEQFF.

V and J are TRBV9 and TRBJ1-4, with TRBD1 identical over 7 bases. The CDR3 is 17 amino acids. V dropped 3 bases and J dropped 3; count of bases not matched to a gene: 11. In germline, CDR1 is SGDLS, CDR2 YYNGEE. The CDR3 sequence is CASSEDRDPYSNEKLFF. The CDR3 DNA reads as TGTGCCAGCAGCGAAGACAGGGATCCGTATTCTAATGAAAAACTGTTTTTT.

This clone was picked up many times. V is TRBV28 and J is TRBJ2-7, with D tentatively TRBD1 or TRBD2 (7 bases each). Trimming removed 5 bases at V and 2 bases at J, with 13 bases between. Germline V lookup: CDR1 MDHEN, CDR2 SYDVKM. The CDR3 covers 14 residues. As DNA, the CDR3 is TGTGCCAGCAGTAACAGGGGAGGGCCCTACGAGCAGTACTTC. This sequence encodes CASSNRGGPYEQYF.

The chain employs TRBV12-3 or TRBV12-4 and TRBJ2-2; tentatively, D is TRBD1 (6 bases). This CDR3 is 14 amino acids long. Between the trimmed V and J ends, which lost 9 bases and 1 base, there was a span of 12 bases. The CDR3 loop reads CARPTGLNTGELFF. As DNA, the CDR3 is TGTGCCAGGCCGACAGGACTGAACACCGGGGAGCTGTTTTTT.

This clone came up a few times. The V gene is TRBV9, the J gene TRBJ2-3; 7 nucleotides match TRBD1. This CDR3 is 14 amino acids long. Germline values: CDR1 SGDLS, CDR2 YYNGEE. The V and J ends lost 4 bases and 5 bases, in that order; junction bases with no gene match: 7. CDR3 sequence reads: CASSSGQPEDTQYF. CDR3 bases: TGTGCCAGCAGCTCGGGACAGCCCGAAGATACGCAGTATTTT.

This clone occurred many times. The CDR3 nucleotides are TGTGCCAGTATCCACGGGTCGAGGAACACTGAAGCTTTCTTT. Protein product: CASIHGSRNTEAFF. The chain has TRBV19 and TRBJ1-1; no reliable D call. CDR1 and CDR2 (germline): LNHDA, SQIVND (reference sequence). The germline V and J ends were trimmed by 7 bases and 1 base, with 13 bases remaining between them. The CDR3 is 14 amino acids.

This clone was seen many times. The V and J genes are TRBV9 and TRBJ1-2; D gene ambiguous. This CDR3 has 13 amino acids. The germline V and J ends were trimmed by 3 bases and 8 bases, with 14 bases remaining between them. From germline, CDR1 is SGDLS and CDR2 YYNGEE. CDR3 sequence: CASSATGARGYTF. The CDR3 DNA is TGTGCCAGCAGCGCTACCGGTGCACGCGGCTACACCTTC.

This clone occurred many times. The rearrangement uses TRBV24-1 and TRBJ2-7; D unclear. Germline V lookup: CDR1 KGHDR, CDR2 SFDVKD. V was cut by 10 bases and J by 5 bases, with 11 bases left in between. The CDR3 runs 11 residues. CDR3 sequence (DNA): TGTGCCACAGGCTTTTTGAACGAGCAGTACTTC. Translation gives CATGFLNEQYF.